This T cell receptor (beta chain) was identified in a study of blood T cell repertoires in COVID-19 (TCRdb year 2020). Looking at the study overall: Samples covering the acute and convalescent phases of COVID-19 were provided by collaborators in the United States, Italy and Spain. The prospective study material was composed of cDNA or gDNA derived from T cells, B-cell-depleted T cells, or PBMCs. Deeply sampled blood TCRbeta repertoires from subjects exposed to, actively infected with, or recovered from COVID-19 were included in the dataset. A freely available public database, intended as a resource for researchers studying the immune response to SARS-CoV-2, is where the repertoires were released. The samples were drawn from two sources: the first 160 participants of the ongoing ImmuneRACE study, and approximately 1,300 subjects contributed by 6 global collaborators. Nearly every sample came with metadata listing a de-identified subject ID, COVID-19 status, age in years and sex. Where HLA class I and class II types were available, the types were taken from metadata supplied by the sample provider, not from assay-based typing. The full study reports these points: Clinical and demographic metadata were provided uncurated, with the amount varying by source and participant.

In the prospective study, participants were about 18 to 89 years old, resided in 25 or so geographic areas of the United States, and were enrolled through a virtual design. To assign participants to cohorts, the prospective study relied on clinical history that participants themselves reported in a screening survey and a study questionnaire. For ImmuneRACE Cohort 3, a participant was defined as recovered based on two consecutive negative NP/OP PCR tests, clearance by a healthcare professional, or resolution of symptoms. Each participant in the prospective study had whole blood, serum and a nasopharyngeal or oropharyngeal swab collected by mobile phlebotomists. Over a roughly 2-month period, participants in the prospective study had the option of providing additional blood draws and questionnaires. Before DNA extraction, prospective study blood samples were shipped either frozen or at room temperature.

Concerning this clone itself: No antigen is known for it. Within one base of it there is no much larger clone, and no base qualities were kept.

Its CDR3 holds 13 amino acids, cysteine through phenylalanine. The kept DNA is CDR3 alone, 39 bases in frame from the first base. CDR1 SEHNR and CDR2 FQNEAQ are derived from the germline V gene (reference sequence). V lost 1 base and J lost 5 bases; the stretch between them is 7 bases long. The immunoSEQ Assay, a bias-controlled multiplex PCR, was used to amplify TCRbeta CDR3 regions from genomic DNA. In the original analysis: The number of nucleated cells in each sample was estimated from the amplification of reference gene primers within the assay. To quantify the absolute abundance of each unique TCRbeta CDR3 rearrangement, sequence reads were collapsed and filtered. For each sample, productive Simpson clonality was calculated by taking the square root of Simpson's diversity index across productive rearrangements. Sourced from immuneACCESS, this table was stored by TCRdb with only in-frame sequences that have V and J called. A share of the clones is absent; for the studies checked, an unresolved V gene accounts for under half, and the remainder has no known explanation. V, J and clone size are those of that table, while D and trimming were read from the DNA. For this sample the table gives around 330,000 clones, of which about 92% were detected only once. 2.6% of the sample rests with the top ten.

The sequence joins TRBV7-9 to TRBJ2-3; the D gene identity is not certain. Sequencing was performed on PBMCs or T cells enriched from blood (not recorded which). The clonotype originates from a man between 60 and 75 years old who had recovered from COVID-19. The bases read TGTGCCAGCAGCTTAGATTCGGGAGATACGCAGTATTTT. It translates as CASSLDSGDTQYF. With the portions outside the CDR3 filled from the reference TRBV7-9 and TRBJ2-3 genes, the complete variable region becomes DTGVSQNPRHKITKRGQNVTFRCDPISEHNRLYWYRQTLGQGPEFLTYFQNEAQLEKSRLLSDRFSAERPKGSFSTLEIQRTEQGDSAMYLCASSLDSGDTQYFGPGTRLTVL.